A selection of T cell receptor beta chains follows, all from one sample in a study of cytomegalovirus exposure and HLA in healthy donors. TCRdb's table, derived via immunoSEQ multiplex PCR, lists solely in-frame clones and lacks some. Found here are about 180,000 clones, approximately 80% of them singletons; the top ten hold roughly 1.5%. Sequencing was done on a sample of PBMCs. Receptors were obtained from a man younger than 35 in good health and CMV-seronegative. The CDR3 runs from the conserved cysteine through the conserved F or W. Each record gives: clone size, J gene, V gene, D gene, CDR3 DNA, CDR3 protein. A D gene is named only where the DNA matches it firmly. Clone size, where shown, is once, few, many, or a class for clones that have expanded.

clone size: NA
J gene: TRBJ2-1
V gene: TRBV4-1
D gene: TRBD2
CDR3 DNA: TGCGCCAGCAGCCCCTACGCCGGGGGGGTCTACAATGAGCAGTTCTTC
CDR3 protein: CASSPYAGGVYNEQFF

clone size: NA
J gene: TRBJ1-1
V gene: TRBV6-1
D gene: TRBD1
CDR3 DNA: TGTGCCAGCAGTCAGGGGGCGGGCACTGAAGCTTTCTTT
CDR3 protein: CASSQGAGTEAFF

clone size: NA
J gene: TRBJ2-7
V gene: TRBV2
D gene: NA
CDR3 DNA: TGTGCCAGCACGAACAGGGAATTGAGCTCCTACGAGCAGTACTTC
CDR3 protein: CASTNRELSSYEQYF

clone size: NA
J gene: TRBJ2-7
V gene: TRBV5-1
D gene: TRBD2
CDR3 DNA: TGCGCCAGCAGCTCGGTAGCGGGGGGCTCCTACGAGCAGTACTTC
CDR3 protein: CASSSVAGGSYEQYF

clone size: NA
J gene: TRBJ1-6
V gene: TRBV19
D gene: NA
CDR3 DNA: TGTGCCACCTCAGGGGTACCTAAATCCCCCCTCCACTTT
CDR3 protein: CATSGVPKSPLHF

clone size: NA
J gene: TRBJ2-3
V gene: TRBV9
D gene: TRBD2
CDR3 DNA: TGTGCCAGCAGCGGGGGACTAAGCACAGATACGCAGTATTTT
CDR3 protein: CASSGGLSTDTQYF

clone size: once
J gene: TRBJ2-7
V gene: TRBV5-5
D gene: TRBD2
CDR3 DNA: TGTGCCAGCAGCGAGCCCAGCGGGGCCTCCTACGAGCAGTACTTC
CDR3 protein: CASSEPSGASYEQYF

clone size: few
J gene: TRBJ2-7
V gene: TRBV7-3
D gene: TRBD2
CDR3 DNA: TGTGCCAGCAGCTTAACAGCGGGGGCCTACGAGCAGTACTTC
CDR3 protein: CASSLTAGAYEQYF

clone size: NA
J gene: TRBJ2-3
V gene: TRBV4-2
D gene: TRBD2
CDR3 DNA: TGTGCCAGCAGCCACCTAAGCGGGGGGGCCACAGATACGCAGTATTTT
CDR3 protein: CASSHLSGGATDTQYF

clone size: NA
J gene: TRBJ2-7
V gene: TRBV9
D gene: NA
CDR3 DNA: TGTGCCAGCAGCGAGTCAGGGTTCCCCCACGAGCAGTACTTC
CDR3 protein: CASSESGFPHEQYF

clone size: NA
J gene: TRBJ1-5
V gene: TRBV21-1
D gene: NA
CDR3 DNA: TGTGCCAGCAGCAAAGTGGGGGGGAGAGGAGGCAATCAGCCCCAGCATTTT
CDR3 protein: CASSKVGGRGGNQPQHF

clone size: NA
J gene: TRBJ2-1
V gene: TRBV5-4
D gene: TRBD2
CDR3 DNA: TGTGCCAGCAGCTCGACTAGCGGGATTTACAATGAGCAGTTCTTC
CDR3 protein: CASSSTSGIYNEQFF

clone size: few
J gene: TRBJ1-2
V gene: TRBV9
D gene: NA
CDR3 DNA: TGTGCCAGCAGCGTAGCTATTGCGGATTATGGCTACACCTTC
CDR3 protein: CASSVAIADYGYTF

clone size: NA
J gene: TRBJ2-2
V gene: TRBV6-1
D gene: TRBD1
CDR3 DNA: TGTGCCAGCCGATGGACAGGGGGCCGGACCGGGGAGCTGTTTTTT
CDR3 protein: CASRWTGGRTGELFF

clone size: NA
J gene: TRBJ2-3
V gene: TRBV7-7
D gene: NA
CDR3 DNA: TGTGCTAGCAGCCGAGGGACTGGCCGCACAGATACGCAGTATTTT
CDR3 protein: CASSRGTGRTDTQYF

clone size: few
J gene: TRBJ2-2
V gene: TRBV2
D gene: TRBD2
CDR3 DNA: TGTGCCAGCAGTGGACTAGCCGGGACCGGGGAGCTGTTTTTT
CDR3 protein: CASSGLAGTGELFF

clone size: NA
J gene: TRBJ1-5
V gene: TRBV28
D gene: TRBD1
CDR3 DNA: TGTGCCAGCGAGAGGGGGCATAGCAATCAGCCCCAGCATTTT
CDR3 protein: CASERGHSNQPQHF

clone size: NA
J gene: TRBJ1-4
V gene: TRBV6-5
D gene: NA
CDR3 DNA: TGTGCCAGCAGTTACTCATCCTTCCCCCGTGAAAAACTGTTTTTT
CDR3 protein: CASSYSSFPREKLFF

clone size: NA
J gene: TRBJ1-1
V gene: TRBV19
D gene: NA
CDR3 DNA: TGTGCCAGTACTTCCCTCGTGGAGGGTATGAACACTGAAGCTTTCTTT
CDR3 protein: CASTSLVEGMNTEAFF

clone size: NA
J gene: TRBJ1-6
V gene: TRBV7-9
D gene: TRBD1
CDR3 DNA: TGTGCCAGCAGCTCGGGACAGGGGACCCAAAATTCACCCCTCCACTTT
CDR3 protein: CASSSGQGTQNSPLHF

clone size: few
J gene: TRBJ1-6
V gene: TRBV19
D gene: TRBD1
CDR3 DNA: TGTGCCAGTAGTATTATGGCCAGCGGGACAGGGGATTCACCCCTCCACTTT
CDR3 protein: CASSIMASGTGDSPLHF

clone size: few
J gene: TRBJ2-5
V gene: TRBV7-9
D gene: NA
CDR3 DNA: TGTGCCAGCAGCCGCAGCGGAACTGGGGAGACCCAGTACTTC
CDR3 protein: CASSRSGTGETQYF

clone size: NA
J gene: TRBJ1-6
V gene: TRBV28
D gene: NA
CDR3 DNA: TGTGCCAGCAGTTCTGTCAGGTCCTATAATTCACCCCTCCACTTT
CDR3 protein: CASSSVRSYNSPLHF

clone size: once
J gene: TRBJ1-5
V gene: TRBV28
D gene: TRBD1
CDR3 DNA: TGTGCCAGCAGCCCCGGGACAGGGTTATTTCAGCCCCAGCATTTT
CDR3 protein: CASSPGTGLFQPQHF

clone size: few
J gene: TRBJ1-3
V gene: TRBV5-6
D gene: NA
CDR3 DNA: TGTGCCAGCAGCCCGGGAGGCGGTGCCACCATATATTTT
CDR3 protein: CASSPGGGATIYF

clone size: NA
J gene: TRBJ2-3
V gene: TRBV2
D gene: TRBD2
CDR3 DNA: TGTGCCATCTTACTAGCGGGGGGGTCAGATACGCAGTATTTT
CDR3 protein: CAILLAGGSDTQYF

clone size: once
J gene: TRBJ2-7
V gene: TRBV5-4
D gene: NA
CDR3 DNA: TGTGCCAGCAGCCCCGACCCCAGGTCGGCCTACGAGCAGTACTTC
CDR3 protein: CASSPDPRSAYEQYF

clone size: NA
J gene: TRBJ1-5
V gene: TRBV28
D gene: NA
CDR3 DNA: TGTGCCAGCAGTTTGGGGGTCGGGACAACTCATCAGCCCCAGCATTTT
CDR3 protein: CASSLGVGTTHQPQHF

clone size: NA
J gene: TRBJ2-3
V gene: TRBV28
D gene: NA
CDR3 DNA: TGTGCCGTGGGGGCGTACCCTAGCACAGATACGCAGTATTTT
CDR3 protein: CAVGAYPSTDTQYF

clone size: NA
J gene: TRBJ1-1
V gene: TRBV7-8
D gene: NA
CDR3 DNA: TGTGCCAGCAGCCGTATGCCAGGAAGCACTGAAGCTTTCTTT
CDR3 protein: CASSRMPGSTEAFF

clone size: NA
J gene: TRBJ1-1
V gene: TRBV6-5
D gene: TRBD1
CDR3 DNA: TGTGCCAGCAGTCCTCCAGGGGGCAGAGGTGAAGCTTTCTTT
CDR3 protein: CASSPPGGRGEAFF

clone size: NA
J gene: TRBJ2-7
V gene: TRBV5-6
D gene: NA
CDR3 DNA: TGTGCCAGCAGCTTGACAGGGTTGTCAAGCTCCTACGAGCAGTACTTC
CDR3 protein: CASSLTGLSSSYEQYF

clone size: NA
J gene: TRBJ2-5
V gene: TRBV6-1
D gene: TRBD2
CDR3 DNA: TGTGCCAGCAGGTCGGGAGGGGGGGGAGAGACCCAGTACTTC
CDR3 protein: CASRSGGGGETQYF

clone size: NA
J gene: TRBJ1-6
V gene: TRBV30
D gene: TRBD1
CDR3 DNA: TGTGCCTGGAGTAGGGACAGGATGAATTCACCCCTCCACTTT
CDR3 protein: CAWSRDRMNSPLHF

clone size: NA
J gene: TRBJ2-1
V gene: TRBV2
D gene: NA
CDR3 DNA: TGTGCCAGCAGCAGATCGGAGGGGTCCTACAATGAGCAGTTCTTC
CDR3 protein: CASSRSEGSYNEQFF

clone size: NA
J gene: TRBJ2-7
V gene: TRBV9
D gene: TRBD1
CDR3 DNA: TGTGCCAGCAGCCATACGGGACAGGGAAAGAAGTACGAGCAGTACTTC
CDR3 protein: CASSHTGQGKKYEQYF

clone size: NA
J gene: TRBJ1-5
V gene: TRBV2
D gene: TRBD1
CDR3 DNA: TGTGCCAGCAGTCCCGACAGGGAGAGGCAGCCCCAGCATTTT
CDR3 protein: CASSPDRERQPQHF

clone size: NA
J gene: TRBJ2-1
V gene: TRBV5-1
D gene: NA
CDR3 DNA: TGCGCCAGCAGCGCCGGTCCTTTCCGCAATGAGCAGTTCTTC
CDR3 protein: CASSAGPFRNEQFF

clone size: NA
J gene: TRBJ1-2
V gene: TRBV6-1
D gene: TRBD1
CDR3 DNA: TGTGCCAGCAACAGGGGCGGCACTAACTATGGCTACACCTTC
CDR3 protein: CASNRGGTNYGYTF

clone size: NA
J gene: TRBJ2-7
V gene: TRBV4-1
D gene: TRBD2
CDR3 DNA: TGCGCCAGCAGCCAAGGAGTTGGCGGGGGAAAATGGGAGCAGTACTTC
CDR3 protein: CASSQGVGGGKWEQYF